This T cell receptor (beta chain) derives from a study of blood T cells in healthy people across ages. Sample-barcoded 5' priming and a J-beta primer mix drove a second PCR of 7 to 11 cycles. TCRdb re-called the 5' RACE reads through MiXCR, storing one row per CDR3 protein. The sample holds over 1.5 million distinct CDR3 sequences, 40% to 55% seen once. This CDR3 region has 11 residues. V lost 7 bases and J 1 base, leaving 7 bases between the germline ends. CDR1 DFQATT and CDR2 SNEGSKA come from the germline V gene (reference sequence). Per-sample PBMC isolation yielded at least 6 million cells. Sequenced: blood. This chain uses TRBV20-1 with TRBJ1-1, with unresolved D. The clonotype comes from a woman aged 40 to 55 in good health. Written as DNA, the CDR3 is TGCAGTGTATGGAGGAACACTGAAGCTTTCTTT. Translating it yields CSVWRNTEAFF.